The T cell receptor (beta chain) under discussion was sequenced for a study of cytomegalovirus exposure and HLA in healthy donors. Study information: Some 80 million unique TCR sequences came from HLA-typed donors in an early release. Study-level findings and limits: DRB1 showed the most TCR associations and HLA-C the fewest in a later analysis, as rates varied by HLA locus.

13 Jbeta primers and 60 Vbeta primers were used for the PCR. The assay was immunoSEQ multiplex PCR, and TCRdb's table has in-frame clones only and misses some. The table has 200,000 to 250,000 clones, around four fifths seen once; the top ten hold around 2.7%. The CDR3 has 14 amino acids. J gave up 5 bases and V 4 bases, and 4 bases lay outside the gene matches. CDR1 SGHNT and CDR2 YENEEA come from the germline V gene. As regards this clone: The antigen remains undetermined.

The chain recombines TRBV11-3 with TRBJ2-3; 9 nucleotides match TRBD2. The sequencing input was PBMCs. The clonotype was recovered from a woman in her forties in good health and CMV-seronegative. CDR3 bases: TGTGCCAGCAGCTCTAGCGGGGAACAAGATACGCAGTATTTT. This encodes CASSSSGEQDTQYF.